The 29 T cell receptor beta chains listed next were all sequenced from one sample in a study of cytomegalovirus exposure and HLA in healthy donors. Primers: 60 Vbeta forward and 13 Jbeta reverse. The repertoire was sequenced with immunoSEQ multiplex PCR; TCRdb's copy has only in-frame clones and lacks some. This sample carries about 160,000 clones, around 83% of them seen once, and the ten largest clones take roughly 2.2%. Sequenced material: PBMCs. The receptors derive from a man aged 18 to 29 in good health and CMV-seropositive.

The chain links TRBV7-2 to TRBJ1-2; the match to TRBD1 covers 7 bases. The V and J ends lost 5 bases and 4 bases, in that order; junction bases with no gene match: 7. The CDR3 loop spans 14 amino acids. Germline values: CDR1 SGHTA, CDR2 FQGNSA. The chain's CDR3 is CASSISGTAYGYTF. The CDR3 bases are TGTGCCAGCAGCATCTCCGGGACAGCCTATGGCTACACCTTC.

In DNA form, the CDR3 reads TGTGCCAGCAGTTTAAGTCAGACTGCCTCCCATGGCTACACCTTC. Translation gives CASSLSQTASHGYTF. The chain combines TRBV27 with TRBJ1-2; D ambiguous. V was shortened by 2 bases and J by 6 bases, with 16 bases between the two germline ends. Germline V gene lookup returns CDR1 MNHEY and CDR2 SMNVEV (reference sequence). CDR3 length equals 15 residues.

The rearrangement links TRBV15 to TRBJ1-4; 8 nucleotides line up with TRBD1. Germline CDR1 is LNHNV and CDR2 is YYDKDF (reference sequence). The CDR3 totals 15 residues. With V trimmed by 0 bases and J by 8 bases, 5 bases remained unmatched. The CDR3 DNA sequence: TGTGCCACCAGCAGAGATAGAACAGGGGGGGAAAAACTGTTTTTT. Its translation: CATSRDRTGGEKLFF. The whole variable domain, filled in from reference TRBV15 and TRBJ1-4, reads DAMVIQNPRYQVTQFGKPVTLSCSQTLNHNVMYWYQQKSSQAPKLLFHYYDKDFNNEADTPDNFQSRRPNTSFCFLDIRSPGLGDTAMYLCATSRDRTGGEKLFFGSGTQLSVL.

J is TRBJ2-3 and V is TRBV6-4; TRBD2 matches at 9 bases. This CDR3 region has 15 residues. Germline values: CDR1 MRHNA, CDR2 SNTAGT. With 6 bases clipped from V and 4 bases from J, the junction kept 8 bases outside the gene matches. The CDR3 spells CASRRGGGAADTQYF. In DNA, the CDR3 is TGTGCCAGCAGGAGGGGCGGGGGGGCCGCAGATACGCAGTATTTT.

The chain employs TRBV11-3 and TRBJ1-1; 7 nucleotides align to TRBD1. Germline V gives CDR1 SGHNT, CDR2 YENEEA. The CDR3 has 14 amino acids. V trimming: 5 bases; J trimming: 0 bases; junction bases outside the gene matches: 3. The CDR3 loop is CASSATGMNTEAFF. In DNA, the CDR3 is TGTGCCAGCAGCGCGACAGGGATGAACACTGAAGCTTTCTTT.

This chain links TRBV28 with TRBJ1-1, with 8 bases aligning to TRBD1. This CDR3 has 16 residues. V lost 6 bases to trimming and J lost 2 bases; unmatched junction nucleotides: 11. In germline, CDR1 is MDHEN, CDR2 SYDVKM. DNA of the CDR3: TGTGCCAGCAGAGGACAGGGAGGGTCTCAAAACACTGAAGCTTTCTTT. Translation: CASRGQGGSQNTEAFF.

About this clone: The same CDR3 can be traced to other DNA sequences in this sample. The rearrangement joins TRBV7-8 to TRBJ1-2; 11 bases fit TRBD1. Germline V gene sequence: CDR1 SGHVS, CDR2 FQNEAQ. The junction had 10 bases not matched to a gene; V was cut back by 6 bases and J by 7 bases. This CDR3 has 15 amino acids. CDR3 amino acids: CASSPGTGGASGYTF. The CDR3 DNA is TGTGCCAGCAGTCCGGGGACAGGGGGGGCTAGTGGCTACACCTTC.

The chain links TRBV11-2 to TRBJ2-7; a weak D match, TRBD2 (7 bases). The J call is doubtful: the DNA matches TRBJ2-5 better. This CDR3 contains 15 residues. The germline gives CDR1 SGHAT, CDR2 FQNNGV. CDR3: CASIEGPGGRETQYF. The DNA of the CDR3 is TGTGCCAGCATCGAAGGGCCGGGGGGCAGGGAGACCCAGTACTTC.

The chain recombines TRBV6-1 with TRBJ1-1; 11 bases agree with TRBD1. The CDR3 contains 15 residues. Germline trimming cut 6 bases from V and 1 base from J; bases unmatched to any gene: 4. The V gene's germline CDR1 is MNHNS and CDR2 SASEGT. CDR3 in amino acids: CASRGDRGTNTEAFF. The CDR3 bases are TGTGCCAGCAGGGGGGACAGGGGGACGAACACTGAAGCTTTCTTT.

The rearrangement joins TRBV7-2 to TRBJ1-2, with 7 bases lining up with TRBD1. This CDR3 region has 15 residues. V lost 5 bases to trimming and J lost 4 bases; unmatched junction nucleotides: 10. In germline, CDR1 is SGHTA, CDR2 FQGNSA. The CDR3 here is CASSQTTGIGYGYTF. CDR3 nucleotide sequence: TGTGCCAGCAGCCAAACGACAGGGATCGGCTATGGCTACACCTTC.

The chain is built from TRBV5-4 and TRBJ2-1; D remains unclear. The CDR3 sequence is 15 residues long. The germline CDR1 and CDR2 sequences are SGHNT and YYREEE (reference sequence). V lost 4 bases and J lost 1, with 12 bases in between. This CDR3 reads CASSAVAGSYNEQFF. The CDR3 DNA reads TGTGCCAGCAGCGCCGTGGCCGGGTCCTACAATGAGCAGTTCTTC.

The chain couples TRBV7-2 to TRBJ2-7, with 8 nucleotides matching TRBD2. The CDR3 spans 16 residues. Germline CDR1 reads SGHTA; CDR2 reads FQGNSA. V shed 2 bases, J shed 1 base, and the junction held 7 bases outside the gene matches. CDR3 sequence: CASSLFAAGASYEQYF. CDR3 nucleotide sequence: TGTGCCAGCAGCTTATTCGCAGCGGGGGCTTCCTACGAGCAGTACTTC.

This clone appeared once. The V and J genes are TRBV19 and TRBJ2-1; unclear D gene. CDR3 size: 15 residues. Germline CDR1 reads LNHDA; CDR2 reads SQIVND (reference sequence). The V end lost 0 bases, the J end lost 1 base, and 7 bases lay between the germline ends. The CDR3 reads CASSIDSSSYNEQFF. CDR3 DNA sequence: TGTGCCAGTAGTATAGATTCCTCGTCCTACAATGAGCAGTTCTTC.

The chain recombines TRBV6-1 with TRBJ1-2; 7 bases are a match to TRBD1. The CDR3 totals 14 residues. V shed 5 bases, J shed 4 bases, and the junction held 7 bases outside the gene matches. Per the germline V gene, CDR1 is MNHNS and CDR2 is SASEGT. Written as DNA, the CDR3 is TGTGCCAGCAGTCCGGACAGGCTTCTCTATGGCTACACCTTC. It codes for CASSPDRLLYGYTF.

The rearrangement joins TRBV7-9 to TRBJ2-3; tentative D call: TRBD2 (6 bases). The CDR3 sequence is 14 residues long. Germline CDR1 is SEHNR and CDR2 is FQNEAQ (reference sequence). Trimming took 6 bases from V and 1 from J, leaving 11 bases between them. The CDR3 reads CASRSSSGTDTQYF. Written as DNA, the CDR3 is TGTGCCAGCAGGTCTTCTAGCGGCACAGATACGCAGTATTTT.

This clone was detected only a few times. The J gene is TRBJ2-3, the V gene TRBV11-3; 7 bases are a match to TRBD2. Germline V gene data show CDR1 as SGHNT and CDR2 as YENEEA. The CDR3 totals 14 residues. With V trimmed by 1 base and J by 5 bases, 3 bases remained unmatched. For the CDR3, the DNA is TGTGCCAGCAGCTTAGTAGCGGGTATAGATACGCAGTATTTT. The encoded protein is CASSLVAGIDTQYF.

This clone showed up just a few times. CDR3: CASRGTGVPEQYF. Written as DNA, the CDR3 is TGTGCCAGCAGAGGGACAGGGGTCCCCGAGCAGTACTTC. The chain joins TRBV2 to TRBJ2-7; 10 bases line up with TRBD1. The CDR3 covers 13 residues. Germline lookup yields CDR1 SNHLY and CDR2 FYNNEI. Losses at the gene ends were 6 bases for V and 6 bases for J; bases not matched to a gene: 5.

This chain links TRBV7-9 with TRBJ1-3; TRBD1 agrees at 10 bases. CDR3 length: 16 residues. Looked up from germline, CDR1 is SEHNR and CDR2 is FQNEAQ (reference sequence). V trimming: 5 bases; J trimming: 3 bases; junction bases outside the gene matches: 7. CDR3 nucleotides: TGTGCCAGCAGCGTCCAAGACAGGGGGCTTGGAAACACCATATATTTT. It is translated as CASSVQDRGLGNTIYF.

The chain couples TRBV30 to TRBJ2-2; 10 bases align to TRBD2. The CDR3 runs 15 residues. The V gene end was trimmed by 2 bases and the J gene end by 7 bases; junction bases not matched to a gene: 7. The germline CDR1 and CDR2 sequences are GTSNPN and SVGIG (reference sequence). As DNA, the CDR3 is TGTGCCTGGAGTTGGAGCGGGGGGGTATTCGGGGAGCTGTTTTTT. Amino acid sequence: CAWSWSGGVFGELFF. Using reference TRBV30 and TRBJ2-2 for the parts outside the CDR3, the full variable domain is SQTIHQWPATLVQPVGSPLSLECTVEGTSNPNLYWYRQAAGRGLQLLFYSVGIGQISSEVPQNLSASRPQDRQFILSSKKLLLSDSGFYLCAWSWSGGVFGELFFGEGSRLTVL.

The chain couples TRBV6-5 to TRBJ2-5; possibly TRBD1 for D (5 bases). The CDR3 sequence is 14 residues long. The germline CDR1 and CDR2 sequences are MNHEY and SVGAGI. Trimming took off 6 bases at V and 5 bases at J, with 16 bases between the two ends. The CDR3 region is CASSEAGYTETQYF. The CDR3 nucleotides are TGTGCCAGCAGCGAGGCAGGGTACACGGAGACCCAGTACTTC.

This chain links TRBV25-1 with TRBJ2-7, with TRBD1 matching 8 bases. The CDR3 totals 16 residues. Germline-derived CDR1 and CDR2 are MGHDK and SYGVNS. V lost 0 bases and J lost 0; bases outside the gene matches: 4. The CDR3 is CASSEYLTGGSYEQYF. CDR3 DNA sequence: TGTGCCAGCAGTGAATATCTTACAGGGGGCTCCTACGAGCAGTACTTC.

The chain couples TRBV7-2 to TRBJ2-2; TRBD2 agrees at 7 bases. Per germline, CDR1 SGHTA and CDR2 FQGNSA. Unmatched junction bases numbered 2, after V lost 3 bases and J lost 1 base. This CDR3 region has 15 residues. The CDR3, as DNA: TGTGCCAGCAGCTTGGGGGGGTGGAACACCGGGGAGCTGTTTTTT. It encodes CASSLGGWNTGELFF. The full variable domain, its missing parts supplied by reference TRBV7-2 and TRBJ2-2, is GAGVSQSPSNKVTEKGKDVELRCDPISGHTALYWYRQSLGQGLEFLIYFQGNSAPDKSGLPSDRFSAERTGGSVSTLTIQRTQQEDSAVYLCASSLGGWNTGELFFGEGSRLTVL.

The rearrangement uses TRBV4-3 and TRBJ1-2, with unresolved D. The germline V gene encodes CDR1 LGHNA and CDR2 YSLEER. This CDR3 is 16 amino acids long. V gave up 0 bases and J gave up 0 bases, with 11 bases separating them. The CDR3 nucleotides are TGCGCCAGCAGCCAAGAACATTTCGAAGCTAACTATGGCTACACCTTC. It is translated as CASSQEHFEANYGYTF.

The V gene is TRBV29-1, the J gene TRBJ2-3, with 8 bases identical to TRBD1. There are 11 residues in the CDR3. The germline V gene encodes CDR1 SQVTM and CDR2 ANQGSEA. Germline trimming cut 7 bases from V and 9 bases from J; bases unmatched to any gene: 6. This chain's CDR3 is CSAERDRTQYF. In nucleotides, the CDR3 is TGCAGCGCCGAGAGGGACAGGACGCAGTATTTT.

The chain joins TRBV7-3 to TRBJ2-1, with a possible D match to TRBD1 (6 bases). V was clipped by 4 bases and J by 8 bases, with 15 bases between them. The CDR3 is 14 amino acids. Germline loops: CDR1 SGHTA, CDR2 FQGTGA. The CDR3 loop reads CASSSIDRSDEQFF. The CDR3 DNA reads TGTGCCAGCAGCTCAATCGACAGGTCTGATGAGCAGTTCTTC.

This clone was counted once. The genes are TRBV27 and TRBJ1-6; unclear D gene. This CDR3 comprises 12 residues. V was shortened by 6 bases and J by 10 bases, with 10 bases between the two germline ends. Germline values: CDR1 MNHEY, CDR2 SMNVEV (reference sequence). CDR3 sequence (DNA): TGTGCCAGCAGCCCACAACGATCACCCCTCCACTTT. Its translation is CASSPQRSPLHF.

This clone occurred once. The chain carries TRBV30 and TRBJ2-7; TRBD2 matches at 9 bases. Germline V gene sequence: CDR1 GTSNPN, CDR2 SVGIG (reference sequence). With 5 bases clipped from V and 3 bases from J, the junction kept 5 bases outside the gene matches. This CDR3 has 13 amino acids. The DNA of the CDR3 is TGTGCCTGGGGCAGCGGGGGGTTCTACGAGCAGTACTTC. This gives the protein CAWGSGGFYEQYF.

In this sample, this clone turned up a few times. CDR3 sequence reads: CASSLGTTSGPLAKNIQYF. The CDR3 DNA follows: TGTGCCAGCAGCTTGGGGACTACTTCAGGTCCTCTAGCCAAAAACATTCAGTACTTC. The rearrangement links TRBV7-9 to TRBJ2-4, with TRBD2 matching 7 bases. CDR1 and CDR2 (germline): SEHNR, FQNEAQ (reference sequence). V was pared by 3 bases and J by 0 bases, with 14 bases of the junction left unmatched. This CDR3 is 19 amino acids long.

This clone was found a few times. The chain joins TRBV6-5 to TRBJ1-1; 8 nucleotides line up with TRBD1. Trimming cost V 6 bases and J 10 bases; bases outside gene matches: 4. Germline V gene sequence: CDR1 MNHEY, CDR2 SVGAGI. The CDR3 has 11 residues. Written as DNA, the CDR3 is TGTGCCAGCAGCACGACAGGGGTAGCTTTCTTT. This gives the protein CASSTTGVAFF.